Presented here are 24 T cell receptor beta chains from one specimen sequenced in a study of identical twins. TCRdb called the 5' RACE reads again in MiXCR, with one record for every CDR3 protein. The sample lists 1.5 million to 2 million distinct CDR3 sequences, about 32% seen once, with more than 0.25% in the top ten. The sequenced sample consisted of cord blood. The receptor source for this set is a newborn girl in good health.

The table lists this clonotype with a few counts. V usage is TRBV27 and J usage is TRBJ2-1, with D perhaps TRBD2 (6 bases). CDR3 length: 14 amino acids. CDR1 is MNHEY and CDR2 is SMNVEV in the germline V gene (reference sequence). Trimming stripped 5 bases from V and 2 bases from J, with 10 bases between. CDR3 nucleotides: TGTGCCAGCAGTCGTAGCGGTCCCTACAATGAGCAGTTCTTC. Protein sequence: CASSRSGPYNEQFF.

The chain recombines TRBV7-2 with TRBJ2-3; 8 bases fit TRBD1. The CDR3 is made up of 16 amino acids. The germline CDR1 and CDR2 sequences are SGHTA and FQGNSA. The V and J ends lost 6 bases and 1 base, in that order; junction bases with no gene match: 9. Written as DNA, the CDR3 is TGTGCCAGCAGGCCCCCCGGGACAGGACGCACAGATACGCAGTATTTT. Translated, it gives CASRPPGTGRTDTQYF.

This clonotype came up a few times. The rearrangement links TRBV5-1 to TRBJ2-1, with D possibly matching TRBD2 (5 bases). CDR3 size: 13 residues. Per the germline V gene, CDR1 is SGHRS and CDR2 is YFSETQ. The V gene lost 7 bases and the J gene lost 8 bases, with 16 bases spanning the gap. The CDR3 loop is CASSGSGPDEQFF. The CDR3 DNA is TGCGCCAGCTCGGGATCTGGCCCCGATGAGCAGTTCTTC.

This clonotype was observed a handful of times. The chain uses TRBV27 and TRBJ2-3, with 12 nucleotides matching TRBD2. The CDR3 loop spans 17 amino acids. CDR1 and CDR2 (germline): MNHEY, SMNVEV (reference sequence). Trimming took 0 bases from V and 5 from J; bases not matched to a gene: 6. The CDR3 protein is CASSLSLAGGLGDTQYF. CDR3 DNA: TGTGCCAGCAGTTTATCGCTAGCGGGGGGGCTAGGAGATACGCAGTATTTT.

This chain links TRBV29-1 with TRBJ2-1, with D tentatively TRBD2 (6 bases). The better agreement between TRBJ2-7 and the DNA end casts doubt on the J call. Germline CDR1 SQVTM, CDR2 ANQGSEA. The CDR3 covers 15 residues. The CDR3 nucleotides are TGCAGCGTTGAGAACGACGGGAGCTCCTACAATGAGCAGTACTTC. Its translation is CSVENDGSSYNEQYF.

Only one count was recorded for this clonotype. The chain uses TRBV2 and TRBJ2-7, with D possibly TRBD2 on 6 matching bases. The CDR3 is 15 amino acids. V gave up 7 bases and J gave up 0 bases, with 16 bases separating them. The germline V gene encodes CDR1 SNHLY and CDR2 FYNNEI. The CDR3 region is CASIRRETSSYEQYF. The CDR3 nucleotides read TGTGCCAGCATCCGGCGGGAAACCAGCTCCTACGAGCAGTACTTC.

The rearrangement joins TRBV10-3 to TRBJ2-7, with D maybe TRBD2 (5 bases). In germline, CDR1 is ENHRY, CDR2 SYGVKD. CDR3 length: 16 residues. The germline V and J ends were trimmed by 0 bases and 2 bases, with 14 bases remaining between them. The chain's CDR3 is CAISESSRVVTYEQYF. CDR3 nucleotide sequence: TGTGCCATCAGTGAGTCTTCGAGGGTTGTAACCTACGAGCAGTACTTC.

This clonotype was detected only once. This CDR3 fails to terminate in the conserved phenylalanine or tryptophan, so it likely reflects a read error. The CDR3 coding sequence is TGCAGTGCTGGGGACTACCCAAGCTCCTACAATGAGCAGTTCTAC. Translated, it gives CSAGDYPSSYNEQFY. The V and J genes are TRBV20-1 and TRBJ2-1; TRBD2 agrees at 7 bases. The CDR3 extends over 15 amino acids. Germline V gene data show CDR1 as DFQATT and CDR2 as SNEGSKA (reference sequence). J was trimmed by 0 bases and V by 5 bases; bases with no gene match: 7.

This clonotype has a handful of counts. The gene calls are TRBV11-2 and TRBJ2-7; D is unresolved. The length of the CDR3 is 15 residues. V lost 4 bases, J lost 0 bases, and 13 bases lay in between. Germline-derived CDR1 and CDR2 are SGHAT and FQNNGV. Written as DNA, the CDR3 is TGTGCCAGCAGCTCACCCCAGACGAGCTCCTACGAGCAGTACTTC. It specifies CASSSPQTSSYEQYF.

This chain uses TRBV3-1 with TRBJ2-5, with D possibly TRBD1 on 5 matching bases. Per the germline V gene, CDR1 is LGHDT and CDR2 is YNNKEL (reference sequence). The CDR3 has 18 amino acids. V was pared by 0 bases and J by 11 bases, with 28 bases between. This CDR3 reads CASSQDQGRSIVHNEQYF. CDR3 nucleotide sequence: TGTGCCAGCAGCCAAGATCAGGGTCGGAGTATTGTACACAATGAGCAGTACTTC.

This rearrangement joins TRBV20-1 to TRBJ2-5; no clear D. CDR3 length: 13 residues. V dropped 2 bases and J dropped 1 base, with 8 bases sitting between them. CDR1 is DFQATT and CDR2 is SNEGSKA in the germline V gene (reference sequence). The CDR3 region is CSARMASQETQYF. CDR3 nucleotide sequence: TGCAGTGCTAGAATGGCTAGCCAAGAGACCCAGTACTTC.

The chain joins TRBV6-5 to TRBJ2-2; no definite D call. The CDR3 extends over 12 amino acids. V shed 8 bases and J shed 6 bases, with 10 bases lying between them. Germline V gene sequence: CDR1 MNHEY, CDR2 SVGAGI. CDR3 sequence reads: CASRYRSGELFF. For the CDR3, the DNA is TGTGCCAGCCGATACCGGTCCGGGGAGCTGTTTTTT.

The chain uses TRBV4-1 and TRBJ2-1; 8 nucleotides align to TRBD2. The junction had 6 bases not matched to a gene; V was cut back by 0 bases and J by 5 bases. Germline CDR1 is MGHRA and CDR2 is YSYEKL. The CDR3 has 16 residues. In DNA, the CDR3 is TGCGCCAGCAGCCAAGAACAAACGGGGGGGAACAATGAGCAGTTCTTC. It encodes CASSQEQTGGNNEQFF.

The chain recombines TRBV4-1 with TRBJ2-2; 10 nucleotides match TRBD2. After removal of 2 bases from V and 8 bases from J, the junction contained 8 bases not matched to a gene. The germline V gene has CDR1 MGHRA and CDR2 YSYEKL. CDR3 length equals 16 residues. CDR3 DNA sequence: TGCGCCAGCAGCCAACCCACTAGCGGGATAGGAGGGGAGCTGTTTTTT. This sequence encodes CASSQPTSGIGGELFF.

J is TRBJ2-7 and V is TRBV20-1; 8 bases are a match to TRBD2. CDR3 length: 16 amino acids. Trimming took 2 bases from V and 3 from J; bases not matched to a gene: 12. The germline gives CDR1 DFQATT, CDR2 SNEGSKA (reference sequence). CDR3 nucleotide sequence: TGCAGTGCTAGACCCTGGGATGTCGGGAGGGGCTACGAGCAGTACTTC. Its translation is CSARPWDVGRGYEQYF.

The genes are TRBV27 and TRBJ2-4, with TRBD2 matching 12 bases. CDR1 is MNHEY, CDR2 SMNVEV, per germline (reference sequence). The junction had 7 bases not matched to a gene; V was cut back by 0 bases and J by 13 bases. The CDR3 spans 15 residues. The CDR3 nucleotides read TGTGCCAGCAGTTTATCGGCTAGCGGGAGGGTAGAGCAGTACTTC. This codes for CASSLSASGRVEQYF.

This chain connects TRBV2 to TRBJ2-5; tentatively, D is TRBD2 (7 bases). The J call may be mistaken, given a closer DNA end match to TRBJ2-7. Germline V gene sequence: CDR1 SNHLY, CDR2 FYNNEI. The CDR3 has 14 residues. Written as DNA, the CDR3 is TGTGCCAGCAGGGGAGCAGGGGAGGGGTACGAGCAGTACTTC. Encoded protein: CASRGAGEGYEQYF.

The chain joins TRBV3-1 to TRBJ1-6; D possibly corresponds to TRBD1 (5 bases). V gave up 5 bases and J gave up 7 bases, with 9 bases separating them. The germline V gene has CDR1 LGHDT and CDR2 YNNKEL (reference sequence). This CDR3 has 13 residues. CDR3 coding DNA: TGTGCCAGCAGCGGGCCAGGGAATTCACCCCTCCACTTT. Translating it yields CASSGPGNSPLHF.

This clonotype was counted only a few times. The chain recombines TRBV6-6 with TRBJ2-7, with TRBD1 as a possible D gene (5 bases). Germline assignment: CDR1 MNHNY and CDR2 SVGAGI (reference sequence). The V gene lost 0 bases and the J gene lost 2 bases, with 14 bases spanning the gap. This CDR3 contains 16 residues. The CDR3 DNA reads as TGTGCCAGCAGTTACTCGGGGCAAGCCAATCCCTACGAGCAGTACTTC. This sequence encodes CASSYSGQANPYEQYF.

The V and J genes are TRBV6-1 and TRBJ2-7; 7 positions agree with TRBD1. Per germline, CDR1 MNHNS and CDR2 SASEGT. This CDR3 has 15 residues. Unmatched junction bases numbered 12, after V lost 8 bases and J lost 2 bases. CDR3 in amino acids: CASFSRGLTAYEQYF. The CDR3 DNA reads as TGTGCCAGCTTTAGCAGGGGGTTAACTGCCTACGAGCAGTACTTC.

This clonotype showed up just a few times. This chain connects TRBV4-1 to TRBJ2-1; tentatively, D is TRBD1 (6 bases). The germline V and J ends were trimmed by 1 base and 5 bases, with 12 bases remaining between them. The CDR3 extends over 15 amino acids. From germline, CDR1 is MGHRA and CDR2 YSYEKL. CDR3 sequence: CASSQVGQGNNEQFF. The CDR3 DNA reads as TGCGCCAGCAGCCAAGTGGGGCAGGGGAACAATGAGCAGTTCTTC.

The chain recombines TRBV20-1 with TRBJ2-1; TRBD2 might be the D (5 bases). This CDR3 is built from 16 residues. Germline V gene lookup returns CDR1 DFQATT and CDR2 SNEGSKA (reference sequence). V was shortened by 0 bases and J by 4 bases, with 16 bases between the two germline ends. CDR3 bases: TGCAGTGCTAGAGATGGGTTAGCGCCCGGATACAATGAGCAGTTCTTC. It encodes CSARDGLAPGYNEQFF.

J is TRBJ2-1 and V is TRBV7-9, with TRBD2 matching over 14 bases. V shed 10 bases, J shed 13 bases, and the junction held 9 bases outside the gene matches. The CDR3 runs 13 residues. CDR1 and CDR2 from the germline V gene are SEHNR and FQNEAQ (reference sequence). The CDR3 sequence: CATGTSGSPVQFF. CDR3 DNA: TGTGCCACCGGGACTAGCGGGAGCCCTGTCCAGTTCTTC.

The chain couples TRBV7-8 to TRBJ2-7; possibly TRBD2 for D (6 bases). V was shortened by 5 bases and J by 7 bases, with 27 bases between the two germline ends. The CDR3 spans 17 residues. In germline, CDR1 is SGHVS, CDR2 FQNEAQ. CDR3 in DNA: TGTGCCAGCAGCCCGGGGCGGACTACCCGATCCTACAATGAGCAGTACTTC. This sequence encodes CASSPGRTTRSYNEQYF. Complete variable domain (other parts from reference TRBV7-8 and TRBJ2-7): GAGVSQSPRYKVAKRGQDVALRCDPISGHVSLFWYQQALGQGPEFLTYFQNEAQLDKSGLPSDRFFAERPEGSVSTLKIQRTQQEDSAVYLCASSPGRTTRSYNEQYFGPGTRLTVT.